This T cell receptor (beta chain) was sequenced in a study of blood T cell repertoires in COVID-19. About the study: Acute and convalescent COVID-19 specimens originated in the United States, Italy and Spain.

Generated by immunoSEQ multiplex PCR, the TCRdb table keeps only in-frame clones and is missing some. The sample has 90,000 to 100,000 clones, nearly 90% seen once. This TCR derives from a man aged 70 or older with acute or convalescent COVID-19. The sample taken for sequencing was peripheral blood.

Written as DNA, the CDR3 is TGTGCCAGCAGCTCCTCACCGGGACAGAACACCGGGGAGCTGTTTTTT. Amino acid sequence: CASSSSPGQNTGELFF. The V call is TRBV7-7, the J call TRBJ2-2; weak D call: TRBD1 (6 bases). Per the germline V gene, CDR1 is SSHAT and CDR2 is FNYEAQ (reference sequence). Trimming stripped 4 bases from V and 1 base from J, with 13 bases between. CDR3 length equals 16 residues. Full variable domain (remainder filled in from reference TRBV7-7 and TRBJ2-2): GAGVSQSPRYKVTKRGQDVTLRCDPISSHATLYWYQQALGQGPEFLTYFNYEAQPDKSGLPSDRFSAERPEGSISTLTIQRTEQRDSAMYRCASSSSPGQNTGELFFGEGSRLTVL.